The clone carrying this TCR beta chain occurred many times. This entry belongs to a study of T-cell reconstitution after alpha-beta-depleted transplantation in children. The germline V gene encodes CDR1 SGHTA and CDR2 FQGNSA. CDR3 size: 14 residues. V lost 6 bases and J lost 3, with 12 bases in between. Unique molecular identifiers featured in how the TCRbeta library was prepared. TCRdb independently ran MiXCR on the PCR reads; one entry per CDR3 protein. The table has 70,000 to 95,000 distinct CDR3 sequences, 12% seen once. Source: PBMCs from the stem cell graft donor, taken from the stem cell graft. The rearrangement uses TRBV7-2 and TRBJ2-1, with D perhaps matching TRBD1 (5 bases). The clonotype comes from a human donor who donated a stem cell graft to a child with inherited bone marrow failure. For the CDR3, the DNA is TGTGCCAGCAGACAGGACCTGAACTACAATGAGCAGTTCTTC. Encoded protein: CASRQDLNYNEQFF. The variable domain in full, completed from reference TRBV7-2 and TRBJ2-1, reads GAGVSQSPSNKVTEKGKDVELRCDPISGHTALYWYRQSLGQGLEFLIYFQGNSAPDKSGLPSDRFSAERTGGSVSTLTIQRTQQEDSAVYLCASRQDLNYNEQFFGPGTRLTVL.